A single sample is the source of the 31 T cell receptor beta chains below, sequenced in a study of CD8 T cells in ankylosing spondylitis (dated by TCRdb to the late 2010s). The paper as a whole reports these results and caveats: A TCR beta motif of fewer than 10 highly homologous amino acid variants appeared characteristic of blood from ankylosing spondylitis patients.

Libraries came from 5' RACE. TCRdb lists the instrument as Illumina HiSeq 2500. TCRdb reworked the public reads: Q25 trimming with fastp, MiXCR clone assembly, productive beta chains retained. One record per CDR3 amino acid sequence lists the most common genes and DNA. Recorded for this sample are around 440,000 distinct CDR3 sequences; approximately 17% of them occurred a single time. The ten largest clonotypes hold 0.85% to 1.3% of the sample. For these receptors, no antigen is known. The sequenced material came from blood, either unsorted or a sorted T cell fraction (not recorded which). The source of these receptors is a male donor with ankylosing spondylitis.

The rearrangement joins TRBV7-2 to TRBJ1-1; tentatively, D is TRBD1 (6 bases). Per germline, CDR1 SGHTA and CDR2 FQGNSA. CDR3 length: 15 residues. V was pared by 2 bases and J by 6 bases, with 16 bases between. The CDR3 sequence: CASSLFNRRGSEAFF. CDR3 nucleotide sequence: TGTGCCAGCAGCTTATTTAATCGCAGGGGATCTGAAGCTTTCTTT. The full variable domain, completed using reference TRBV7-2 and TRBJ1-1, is GAGVSQSPSNKVTEKGKDVELRCDPISGHTALYWYRQSLGQGLEFLIYFQGNSAPDKSGLPSDRFSAERTGGSVSTLTIQRTQQEDSAVYLCASSLFNRRGSEAFFGQGTRLTVV.

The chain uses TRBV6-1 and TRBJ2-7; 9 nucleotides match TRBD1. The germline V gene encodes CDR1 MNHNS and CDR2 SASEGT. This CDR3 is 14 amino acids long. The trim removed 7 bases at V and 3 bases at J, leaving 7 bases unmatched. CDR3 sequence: CASTEDRGSYEQYF. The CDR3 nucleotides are TGTGCCAGCACCGAGGACAGGGGAAGCTACGAGCAGTACTTC.

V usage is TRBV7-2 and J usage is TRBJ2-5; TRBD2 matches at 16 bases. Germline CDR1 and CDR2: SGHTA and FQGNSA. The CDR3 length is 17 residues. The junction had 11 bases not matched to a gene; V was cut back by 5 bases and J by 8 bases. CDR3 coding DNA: TGTGCCAGCAGCCCTCGAGGGACTAGCGGGAGGGCCGAAACCCAGTACTTC. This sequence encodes CASSPRGTSGRAETQYF.

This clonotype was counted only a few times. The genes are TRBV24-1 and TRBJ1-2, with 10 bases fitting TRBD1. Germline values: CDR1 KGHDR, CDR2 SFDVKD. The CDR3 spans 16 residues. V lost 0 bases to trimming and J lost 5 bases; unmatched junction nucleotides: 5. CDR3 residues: CATSDLKGQGWYGYTF. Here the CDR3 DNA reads TGTGCCACCAGTGATTTGAAGGGACAGGGGTGGTATGGCTACACCTTC.

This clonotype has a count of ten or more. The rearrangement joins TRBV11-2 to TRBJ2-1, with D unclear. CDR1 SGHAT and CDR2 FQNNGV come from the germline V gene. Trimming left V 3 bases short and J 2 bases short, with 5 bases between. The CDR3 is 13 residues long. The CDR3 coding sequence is TGTGCCAGCAGCTTCGCGACCTACAATGAGCAGTTCTTC. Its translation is CASSFATYNEQFF. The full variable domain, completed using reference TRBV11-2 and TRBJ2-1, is EAGVAQSPRYKIIEKRQSVAFWCNPISGHATLYWYQQILGQGPKLLIQFQNNGVVDDSQLPKDRFSAERLKGVDSTLKIQPAKLEDSAVYLCASSFATYNEQFFGPGTRLTVL.

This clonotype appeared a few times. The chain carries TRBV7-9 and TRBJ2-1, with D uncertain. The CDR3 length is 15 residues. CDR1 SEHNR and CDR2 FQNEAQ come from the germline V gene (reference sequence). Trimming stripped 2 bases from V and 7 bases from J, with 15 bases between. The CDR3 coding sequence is TGTGCCAGCAGCTTACGTGTCACCCTGGGGAATGAGCAGTTCTTC. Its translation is CASSLRVTLGNEQFF.

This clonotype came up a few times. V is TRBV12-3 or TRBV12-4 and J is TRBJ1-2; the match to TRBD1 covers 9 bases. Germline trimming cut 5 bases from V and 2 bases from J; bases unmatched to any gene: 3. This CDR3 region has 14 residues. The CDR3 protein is CASSRGTGNYGYTF. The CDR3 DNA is TGTGCCAGCAGTCGGGGGACAGGGAACTATGGCTACACCTTC.

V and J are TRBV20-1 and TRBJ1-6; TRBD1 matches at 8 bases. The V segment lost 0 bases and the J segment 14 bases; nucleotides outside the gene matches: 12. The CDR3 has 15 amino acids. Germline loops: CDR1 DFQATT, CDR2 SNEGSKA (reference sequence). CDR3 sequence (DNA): TGCAGTGCTAGAGACGGGACAGGAGGAGTTCAGACCCTCCACTTT. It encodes CSARDGTGGVQTLHF.

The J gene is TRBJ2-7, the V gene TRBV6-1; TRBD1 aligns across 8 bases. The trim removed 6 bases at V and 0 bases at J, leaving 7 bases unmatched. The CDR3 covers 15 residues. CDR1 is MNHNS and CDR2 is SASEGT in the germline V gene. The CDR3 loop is CASSQTGALSYEQYF. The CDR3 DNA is TGTGCCAGCAGCCAGACAGGGGCCCTCTCCTACGAGCAGTACTTC.

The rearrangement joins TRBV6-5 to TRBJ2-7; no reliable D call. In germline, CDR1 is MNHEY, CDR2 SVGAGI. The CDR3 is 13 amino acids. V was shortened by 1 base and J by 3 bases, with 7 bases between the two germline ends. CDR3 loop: CASSYLGHYEQYF. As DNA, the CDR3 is TGTGCCAGCAGTTACTTGGGCCACTACGAGCAGTACTTC.

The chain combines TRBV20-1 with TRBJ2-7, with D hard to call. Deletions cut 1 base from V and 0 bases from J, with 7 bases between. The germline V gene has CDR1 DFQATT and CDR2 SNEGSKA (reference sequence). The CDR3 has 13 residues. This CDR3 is CSARVSSSYEQYF. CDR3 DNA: TGCAGTGCTAGAGTCAGCAGCTCCTACGAGCAGTACTTC.

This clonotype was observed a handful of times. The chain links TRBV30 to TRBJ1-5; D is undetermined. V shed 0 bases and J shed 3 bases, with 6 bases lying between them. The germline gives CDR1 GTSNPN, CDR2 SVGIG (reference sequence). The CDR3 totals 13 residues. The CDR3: CAWSVEDNQPQHF. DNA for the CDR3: TGTGCCTGGAGTGTTGAGGACAATCAGCCCCAGCATTTT.

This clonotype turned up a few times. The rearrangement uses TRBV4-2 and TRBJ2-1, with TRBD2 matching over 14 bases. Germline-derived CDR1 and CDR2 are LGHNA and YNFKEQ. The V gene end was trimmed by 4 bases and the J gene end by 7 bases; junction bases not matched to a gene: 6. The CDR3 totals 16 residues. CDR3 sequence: CASSPTSGRAGNEQFF. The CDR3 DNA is TGTGCCAGCAGCCCGACTAGCGGGAGGGCCGGGAATGAGCAGTTCTTC.

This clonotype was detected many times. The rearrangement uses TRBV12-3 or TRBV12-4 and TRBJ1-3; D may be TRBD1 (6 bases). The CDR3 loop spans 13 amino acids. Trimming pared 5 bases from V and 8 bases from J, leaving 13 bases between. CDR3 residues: CASSRQESDTIYF. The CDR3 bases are TGTGCCAGCAGTCGACAGGAAAGCGACACCATATATTTT.

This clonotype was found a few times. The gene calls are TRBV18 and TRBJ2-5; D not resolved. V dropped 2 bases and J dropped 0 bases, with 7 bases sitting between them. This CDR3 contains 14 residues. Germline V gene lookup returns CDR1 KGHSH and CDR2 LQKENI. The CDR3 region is CASSPKRNQETQYF. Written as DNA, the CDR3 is TGTGCCAGCTCACCAAAGCGTAACCAAGAGACCCAGTACTTC.

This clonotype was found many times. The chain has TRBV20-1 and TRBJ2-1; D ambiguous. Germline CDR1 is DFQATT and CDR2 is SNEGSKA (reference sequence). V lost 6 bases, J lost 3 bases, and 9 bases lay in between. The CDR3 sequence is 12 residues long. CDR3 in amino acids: CSAPRDYNEQFF. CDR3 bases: TGCAGTGCCCCGCGCGACTACAATGAGCAGTTCTTC.

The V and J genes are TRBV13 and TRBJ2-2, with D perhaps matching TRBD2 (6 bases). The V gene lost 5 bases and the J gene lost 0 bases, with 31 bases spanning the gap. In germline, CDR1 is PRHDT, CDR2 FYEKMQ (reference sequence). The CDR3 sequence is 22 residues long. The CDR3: CASSLASPKTSRPGANTGELFF. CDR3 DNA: TGTGCCAGCAGCCTGGCTTCGCCGAAAACGAGCAGACCGGGGGCGAACACCGGGGAGCTGTTTTTT.

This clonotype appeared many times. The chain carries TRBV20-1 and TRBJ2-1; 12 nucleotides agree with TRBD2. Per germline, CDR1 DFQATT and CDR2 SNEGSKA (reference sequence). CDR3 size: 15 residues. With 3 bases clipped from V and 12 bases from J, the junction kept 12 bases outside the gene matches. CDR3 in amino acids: CSARSASGRALRQFF. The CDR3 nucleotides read TGCAGTGCTAGGTCCGCTAGCGGGAGGGCCCTGCGGCAGTTCTTC.

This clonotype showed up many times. For the CDR3, the DNA is TGTGCCAGCAGTTTAGGGGGGGGGCCAGAAGAGACCCAGTACTTC. Protein: CASSLGGGPEETQYF. The gene calls are TRBV12-3 or TRBV12-4 and TRBJ2-5; D perhaps matches TRBD2 (7 bases). V was cut by 1 base and J by 3 bases, with 12 bases left in between. The CDR3 contains 15 residues.

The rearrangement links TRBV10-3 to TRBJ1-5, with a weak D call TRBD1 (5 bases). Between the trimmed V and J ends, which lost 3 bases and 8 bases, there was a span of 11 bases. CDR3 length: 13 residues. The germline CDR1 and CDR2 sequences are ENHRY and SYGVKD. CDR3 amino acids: CAISDGDGEPQHF. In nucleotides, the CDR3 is TGTGCCATCAGTGACGGGGACGGAGAGCCCCAGCATTTT.

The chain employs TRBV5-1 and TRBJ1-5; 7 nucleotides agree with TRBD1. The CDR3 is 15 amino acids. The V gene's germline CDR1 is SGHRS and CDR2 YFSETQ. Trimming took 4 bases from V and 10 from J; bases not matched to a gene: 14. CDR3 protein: CASSPTGQTGEPQHF. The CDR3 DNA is TGCGCCAGCAGCCCAACGGGACAGACGGGGGAACCCCAGCATTTT.

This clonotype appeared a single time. The CDR3 here is CASSLAGGRGYNEQFF. The DNA of the CDR3 is TGTGCCAGCTCCCTAGCGGGGGGGCGGGGATACAATGAGCAGTTCTTC. The V gene is TRBV3-1, the J gene TRBJ2-1, with TRBD2 matching over 12 bases. V lost 8 bases to trimming and J lost 4 bases; unmatched junction nucleotides: 9. Germline V gives CDR1 LGHDT, CDR2 YNNKEL (reference sequence). This CDR3 spans 16 amino acids.

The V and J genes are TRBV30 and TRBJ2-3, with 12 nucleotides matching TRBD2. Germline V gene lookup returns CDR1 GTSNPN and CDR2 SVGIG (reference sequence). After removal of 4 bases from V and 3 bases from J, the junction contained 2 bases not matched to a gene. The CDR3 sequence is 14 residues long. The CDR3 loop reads CAWTGLAGTDTQYF. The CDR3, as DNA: TGTGCCTGGACCGGACTAGCGGGGACAGATACGCAGTATTTT. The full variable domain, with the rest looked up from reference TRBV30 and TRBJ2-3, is SQTIHQWPATLVQPVGSPLSLECTVEGTSNPNLYWYRQAAGRGLQLLFYSVGIGQISSEVPQNLSASRPQDRQFILSSKKLLLSDSGFYLCAWTGLAGTDTQYFGPGTRLTVL.

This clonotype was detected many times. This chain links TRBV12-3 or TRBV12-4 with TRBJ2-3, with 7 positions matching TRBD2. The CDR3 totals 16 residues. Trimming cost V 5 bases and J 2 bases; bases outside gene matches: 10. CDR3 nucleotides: TGTGCCAGCAGTCCTCGGACTAGTCAGTACACAGATACGCAGTATTTT. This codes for CASSPRTSQYTDTQYF.

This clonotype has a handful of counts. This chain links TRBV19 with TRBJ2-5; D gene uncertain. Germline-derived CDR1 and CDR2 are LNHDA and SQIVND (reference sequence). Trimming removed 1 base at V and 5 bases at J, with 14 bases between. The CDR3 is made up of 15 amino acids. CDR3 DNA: TGTGCCAGTAGTATAGCCTCCATTGTAACGGAGACCCAGTACTTC. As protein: CASSIASIVTETQYF. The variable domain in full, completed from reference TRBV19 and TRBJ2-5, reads DGGITQSPKYLFRKEGQNVTLSCEQNLNHDAMYWYRQDPGQGLRLIYYSQIVNDFQKGDIAEGYSVSREKKESFPLTVTSAQKNPTAFYLCASSIASIVTETQYFGPGTRLLVL.

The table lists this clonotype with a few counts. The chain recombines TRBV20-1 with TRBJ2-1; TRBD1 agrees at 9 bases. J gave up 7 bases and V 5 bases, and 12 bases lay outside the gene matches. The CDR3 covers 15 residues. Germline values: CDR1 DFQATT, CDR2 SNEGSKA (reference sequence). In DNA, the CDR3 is TGCAGTGCTCAAAAAGCACAGGGGGCGAAGAATGAGCAGTTCTTC. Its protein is CSAQKAQGAKNEQFF.

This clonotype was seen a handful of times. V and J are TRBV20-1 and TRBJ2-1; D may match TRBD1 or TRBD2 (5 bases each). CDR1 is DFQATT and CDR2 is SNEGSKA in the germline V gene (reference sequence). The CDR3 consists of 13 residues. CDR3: CSLRDLSYNEQFF. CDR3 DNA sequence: TGCAGCCTCCGGGACCTCTCCTACAATGAGCAGTTCTTC.

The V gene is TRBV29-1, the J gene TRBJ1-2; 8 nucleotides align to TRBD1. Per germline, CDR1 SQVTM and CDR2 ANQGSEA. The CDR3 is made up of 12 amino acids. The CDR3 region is CSTGGEGYGYTF. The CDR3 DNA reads TGCAGTACAGGGGGAGAGGGCTATGGCTACACCTTC.

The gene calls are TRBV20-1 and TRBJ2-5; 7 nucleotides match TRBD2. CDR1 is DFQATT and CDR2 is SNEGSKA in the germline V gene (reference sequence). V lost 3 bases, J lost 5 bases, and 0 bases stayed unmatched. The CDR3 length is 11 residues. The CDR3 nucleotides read TGCAGTGCTAGCGGGGGGGAGACCCAGTACTTC. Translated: CSASGGETQYF.

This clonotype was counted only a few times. CDR3 loop: CASSPGGGTVYEQYF. For the CDR3, the DNA is TGCGCCAGCAGCCCCGGGGGGGGAACCGTCTACGAGCAGTACTTC. This chain uses TRBV5-1 with TRBJ2-7, with 8 bases lining up with TRBD2. Germline V gene sequence: CDR1 SGHRS, CDR2 YFSETQ. This CDR3 comprises 15 residues. The V segment lost 4 bases and the J segment 3 bases; nucleotides outside the gene matches: 9. Complete variable domain (other parts from reference TRBV5-1 and TRBJ2-7): KAGVTQTPRYLIKTRGQQVTLSCSPISGHRSVSWYQQTPGQGLQFLFEYFSETQRNKGNFPGRFSGRQFSNSRSEMNVSTLELGDSALYLCASSPGGGTVYEQYFGPGTRLTVT.

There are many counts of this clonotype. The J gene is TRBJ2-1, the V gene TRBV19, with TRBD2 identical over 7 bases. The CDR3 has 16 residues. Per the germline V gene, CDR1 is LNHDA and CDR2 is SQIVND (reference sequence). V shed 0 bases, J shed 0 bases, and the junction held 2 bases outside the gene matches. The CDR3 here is CASSIEAGISYNEQFF. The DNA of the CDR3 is TGTGCCAGTAGTATAGAAGCGGGAATCTCCTACAATGAGCAGTTCTTC.